This T cell receptor beta chain emerged from a study of blood T cell repertoires in COVID-19. In the original analysis: The authors estimated nucleated cell counts from reference gene primer amplification. Assay used: immunoSEQ multiplex PCR; TCRdb lists only in-frame clones, some missing. Clone size and V and J calls were adopted from that table, with D and trimming inferred from the DNA. The data contain fewer than 250,000 clones, about four fifths of them seen just once; the ten biggest clones take up about 3.3%. The cohort comprised adults aged roughly 18 to 90 years residing in about 25 US areas. Donors were grouped by their self-reported clinical history. Within the 2 weeks before study entry, each person in the exposed group met a COVID-19 case. The sample taken for sequencing was PBMCs or T cells enriched from blood (not recorded which). The receptor was isolated from a woman aged 30 to 39 who had been exposed to COVID-19.

This chain's CDR3 is CSVVGRMTKETQYF. The CDR3 region has the DNA TGCAGCGTTGTAGGTCGAATGACAAAAGAGACCCAGTACTTC. The chain recombines TRBV29-1 with TRBJ2-5; D ambiguous. Germline assignment: CDR1 SQVTM and CDR2 ANQGSEA. V was pared by 4 bases and J by 3 bases, with 15 bases between. This CDR3 is 14 amino acids long.